The 8 T cell receptor beta chains reported below all come from one sample, sequenced in a study of blood T cell repertoires in COVID-19. TCRdb's table, derived via immunoSEQ multiplex PCR, lists solely in-frame clones and lacks some. The table shows 200,000 to 250,000 clones, with about 85% occurring only once. The sample taken for sequencing was PBMCs or T cells enriched from blood (not recorded which). The receptors come from a man aged 35-49 years who had recovered from COVID-19.

The chain carries TRBV7-9 and TRBJ1-4, with 7 positions matching TRBD1. CDR1 and CDR2 from the germline V gene are SEHNR and FQNEAQ (reference sequence). With V trimmed by 2 bases and J by 7 bases, 4 bases remained unmatched. The CDR3 is made up of 14 amino acids. Here the CDR3 DNA reads TGTGCCAGCAGCTTAAACACAGGGGTTGAAAAACTGTTTTTT. Translating gives CASSLNTGVEKLFF.

This sequence joins TRBV9 and TRBJ2-7; TRBD2 matches at 8 bases. The CDR3 has 17 amino acids. The germline V gene has CDR1 SGDLS and CDR2 YYNGEE. V was pared by 1 base and J by 1 base, with 10 bases of the junction left unmatched. CDR3 DNA: TGTGCCAGCAGCGTATGTAGAGCGGGAGATTCGTCCTACGAGCAGTACTTC. Translating gives CASSVCRAGDSSYEQYF. Looking up the rest from reference TRBV9 and TRBJ2-7 gives the full variable domain: DSGVTQTPKHLITATGQRVTLRCSPRSGDLSVYWYQQSLDQGLQFLIQYYNGEERAKGNILERFSAQQFPDLHSELNLSSLELGDSALYFCASSVCRAGDSSYEQYFGPGTRLTVT.

This clone was counted ten times or more. The chain uses TRBV28 and TRBJ2-3, with TRBD2 matching over 9 bases. CDR3 size: 18 residues. The germline gives CDR1 MDHEN, CDR2 SYDVKM. V shed 2 bases, J shed 2 bases, and the junction held 11 bases outside the gene matches. As DNA, the CDR3 is TGTGCCAGCAGTTTACCCCCTAGCTCTAGCGGGATCACAGATACGCAGTATTTT. This sequence encodes CASSLPPSSSGITDTQYF.

The J gene is TRBJ2-1, the V gene TRBV12-5; TRBD2 matches at 10 bases. The germline V gene has CDR1 LGHNT and CDR2 FRNRAP. The ends lost 7 bases at V and 9 bases at J; junction bases unmatched: 12. The length of the CDR3 is 15 residues. The CDR3 DNA reads TGTGCTAGTGACCGAGGGACTAGCGTACTCGGTGAGCAGTTCTTC. As protein: CASDRGTSVLGEQFF.

V is TRBV14 and J is TRBJ1-6, with no clear D. Trimming left V 1 base short and J 9 bases short, with 4 bases between. In germline, CDR1 is SGHDN, CDR2 FVKESK. The CDR3 totals 12 residues. DNA for the CDR3: TGTGCCAGCAGCCAAGTCAGTTCACCCCTCCACTTT. This gives the protein CASSQVSSPLHF.

This chain links TRBV10-3 with TRBJ2-7; the D is unclear. Germline V lookup: CDR1 ENHRY, CDR2 SYGVKD. Trimming took 4 bases from V and 0 from J, leaving 10 bases between them. This CDR3 has 14 residues. CDR3: CAISAYPSSYEQYF. DNA for the CDR3: TGTGCCATCAGTGCCTACCCGAGCTCCTACGAGCAGTACTTC.

The chain combines TRBV10-3 with TRBJ2-1; 9 positions agree with TRBD2. The CDR3 runs to 16 residues. CDR1 is ENHRY and CDR2 is SYGVKD in the germline V gene. V lost 3 bases, J lost 7 bases, and 10 bases stayed unmatched. CDR3: CAISETSGLARNEQFF. The CDR3, as DNA: TGTGCCATCAGTGAAACTTCGGGACTAGCTCGAAATGAGCAGTTCTTC.

The chain joins TRBV19 to TRBJ1-5, with 10 bases lining up with TRBD1. There are 16 residues in the CDR3. The V and J ends lost 5 bases and 5 bases, in that order; junction bases with no gene match: 9. Germline-derived CDR1 and CDR2 are LNHDA and SQIVND (reference sequence). CDR3 coding DNA: TGTGCCAGTAGTGCCCGGACAGGGGGTTGGGATCAGCCCCAGCATTTT. Protein product: CASSARTGGWDQPQHF.